In this sample, the clone carrying this T cell receptor (beta chain) turned up a few times. Under the authors' procedure: From reference gene primer amplification, estimates of nucleated cell counts were derived. TCRdb's copy holds only in-frame clones and misses some; the assay was immunoSEQ multiplex PCR. V, J and clone size reflect that table, while D and trimming were determined from the DNA. The sample has about 74,000 clones, more than 70% seen once. The record originates from a study of blood T cell repertoires in COVID-19. The clonotype comes from a woman aged 80 or over with acute or convalescent COVID-19. The sample was peripheral blood.

The CDR3 loop is CASAEGRGGYNEQFF. The DNA of the CDR3 is TGTGCCAGCGCCGAAGGGCGGGGGGGTTACAATGAGCAGTTCTTC. The genes are TRBV3-1 (or the pseudogene TRBV3-2) and TRBJ2-1; 9 nucleotides align to TRBD2. This CDR3 is built from 15 residues. After removal of 8 bases from V and 4 bases from J, the junction contained 9 bases not matched to a gene. CDR1 is LGHDT, CDR2 YNNKEL, per germline (reference sequence).